This T cell receptor beta chain was profiled in a study of T cell responses to AZD1222 COVID-19 vaccine (dated by TCRdb to about 2021). For the wider study: AZD1222 recipients given second doses at about 4 weeks or at about 12 weeks were pooled, since spike-specific TCR depth and breadth were not found to differ between the two schedules. TCR sequencing was performed for roughly 250 trial participants, of whom approximately 200 were given two doses of AZD1222 and around 25 were given two doses of MenACWY control vaccine. Trial participants were enrolled by age into subgroups of 18-55, 56-69 and 70-plus years, and roughly 160, 29 and 62 TCR-sequenced participants, respectively, were included in these subgroups. Overall study outcomes, separate from this receptor: After two AZD1222 doses, both the breadth and the depth of spike-specific TCRs were significantly higher than at day 0 and than in MenACWY recipients. Nearly half of unique spike-specific TCRs reportedly recognized epitopes outside regions mutated in the B.1.351 and B.1.1.7 variants. The 56-69-year group was small, and its depth increase did not reach significance, likely because of low power. Because no day 14 peak-response samples were available, the repertoires could be characterized only after the peak T cell response. Vaccine-associated CD4 TCRs spanned the whole spike protein, with dominant responses in regions 160-218 and 743-854. Most participants were white British and females outnumbered males, and the authors suggested that clonal diversity may have been underestimated. Conclusions about previously exposed vaccinees were limited because only 6 or 7 AZD1222 recipients were SARS-CoV-2 seropositive at baseline.

In the case of this clone: It lacks a known antigen. No base-level quality is on record; no much larger clone is a single base apart.

What the time point label conveys for this sample: baseline before first vaccination. Samples from vaccinated people were obtained from the UK trials COV001 and COV002, which included a single-blind randomized controlled phase 2/3 trial of AZD1222 (ChAdOx1 nCoV-19) in healthy adults. For TCRbeta chain sequencing, PBMC samples from trial participants were taken at day 0 and at day 28 after the second dose. The CDR3 regions of human TCRbeta chains were analyzed by immunosequencing. The original pipeline was this. Repertoire TCRs were checked for matches against a reference library of SARS-CoV-2-specific TCRs that had been generated using the MIRA antigen-specificity platform. Breadth was defined as the fraction of unique TCRs that were SARS-CoV-2-associated. Depth was defined as the fraction of total T cells that were SARS-CoV-2-associated. Using the MIRA data, each spike-specific TCR was assigned both to the spike region to which the TCR was reactive and to a CD4 or CD8 class. Log10-transformed breadth and depth values were compared by one-way ANOVA with Sidak's multiple comparisons tests. This immuneACCESS table, as held by TCRdb, lists in-frame sequences with V and J called but not all clones. Of the missing ones, under half trace to an unresolved V gene in checked studies; the others have no known cause. That table furnishes V, J and clone size, whereas the DNA furnished D and trimming. This sample has under 200,000 clones in its table, and 85% to 95% of those were observed once. The top ten clonotypes cover about 3.9% of the sample.

The material sequenced was peripheral blood, taken on day 0 of AZD1222 vaccination. The receptor was isolated from an adult in good health.

The nucleotide sequence reads TGTGCCAGCAGCTTACGATCTAGACTAGTAGGGGACAATGAGCAGTTCTTC. Its protein is CASSLRSRLVGDNEQFF. The rearrangement combines TRBV13 with TRBJ2-1; the D gene is perhaps TRBD2, on 6 matching bases. The germline V gene (reference sequence) specifies PRHDT as CDR1 and FYEKMQ as CDR2. Taken from cysteine to phenylalanine, the CDR3 has 17 residues. Just CDR3 DNA is preserved here, 51 bases in frame from base 1. V loses 2 bases, J loses 5 bases, and the germline ends lie 19 bases apart.